This paragraph covers one TCR beta chain sequence. The V end lost 2 bases, the J end lost 8 bases, and 4 bases lay between the germline ends. From germline, CDR1 is SNHLY and CDR2 FYNNEI. The CDR3 consists of 11 residues. Only in-frame clones appear in the TCRdb table, and some are missing; sequencing was by immunoSEQ multiplex PCR. This table has more than 45,000 clones, 65% to 85% appearing once. The data are from a study of blood T cell repertoires in COVID-19. The specimen was peripheral blood. The origin of this receptor is a man in his forties with acute or convalescent COVID-19. The V call is TRBV2, the J call TRBJ2-4; D call uncertain. CDR3: CASSERDIQYF. CDR3 coding DNA: TGTGCCAGCAGTGAACGGGACATTCAGTACTTC.